A selection of T cell receptor beta chains follows, all from one sample in a study of T-cell reconstitution after alpha-beta-depleted transplantation in children. From the PCR reads, TCRdb called clonotypes with MiXCR, one entry per CDR3 protein. The table includes tens of thousands of distinct CDR3 sequences, around a sixth detected once. The source was PBMCs, mostly from graft donor cells, collected 360 days after TCRalphabeta/CD19-depleted stem cell transplant. These receptors were collected from a male patient aged 2-15 years who had a stem cell transplant for acute lymphoblastic leukemia, so the T cells may come from the graft donor. Each CDR3 is given with its conserved first and last residue. The D gene is left open where the match is weak. Where a row states a size, it is once, few, many or the class of an expanded clone; other rows omit it.

cdr3_nt: TGCGCCAGCAGTGATGGGGGTCCCAAAAACATTCAGTACTTC; cdr3_aa: CASSDGGPKNIQYF; v_call: TRBV10-1; j_call: TRBJ2-4; d_call: -; clone_size: many
cdr3_nt: TGCAGCGTTGTAATCCCCAGCAGCTGTTTTTTT; cdr3_aa: CSVVIPSSCFF; v_call: TRBV29-1; j_call: TRBJ2-2; d_call: -; clone_size: -
cdr3_nt: TGCGCCAGCAGCCAACCTAGCGGGAGTTCTTACGAGCAGTACTTC; cdr3_aa: CASSQPSGSSYEQYF; v_call: TRBV4-1; j_call: TRBJ2-7; d_call: TRBD2; clone_size: few
cdr3_nt: TGTGCCAGCAGTCCCTGGACCTTAGGGACTGAAGCTTTCTTT; cdr3_aa: CASSPWTLGTEAFF; v_call: TRBV6-5; j_call: TRBJ1-1; d_call: -; clone_size: -
cdr3_nt: TGCGCCAGCAGCTTGGGGGTAGCACCCGGGGAGCTGTTTTTT; cdr3_aa: CASSLGVAPGELFF; v_call: TRBV5-1; j_call: TRBJ2-2; d_call: -; clone_size: -
cdr3_nt: TGTGCCAGCAGCCGACAGGGGTATGGCTACACCTTC; cdr3_aa: CASSRQGYGYTF; v_call: TRBV12-3/TRBV12-4; j_call: TRBJ1-2; d_call: TRBD1; clone_size: -
cdr3_nt: TGCAGTGCTAGAAGGGGGGTATTCGGGGCGAGCTCCTACGAGCAGTACTTC; cdr3_aa: CSARRGVFGASSYEQYF; v_call: TRBV20-1; j_call: TRBJ2-7; d_call: -; clone_size: -
cdr3_nt: TGCGCCAGCAGCCAAGAAGGGAGGGGGGCAGCGAACACCGGGGAGCTGTTTTTT; cdr3_aa: CASSQEGRGAANTGELFF; v_call: TRBV4-1; j_call: TRBJ2-2; d_call: -; clone_size: -
cdr3_nt: TGTGCTAGTGGTTCGGGCACTAGCGGGCCCTACAATGAGCAGTTCTTC; cdr3_aa: CASGSGTSGPYNEQFF; v_call: TRBV12-5; j_call: TRBJ2-1; d_call: TRBD2; clone_size: many
cdr3_nt: TGCGCCAGCAGCTTGGGACTAGTGGTGACAGCCGGGGAGCTGTTTTTT; cdr3_aa: CASSLGLVVTAGELFF; v_call: TRBV5-1; j_call: TRBJ2-2; d_call: -; clone_size: many
cdr3_nt: TGTGCCAGCAGTTACTCCACTCTAGGGGTTCCAACCAATGAGCAGTTCTTC; cdr3_aa: CASSYSTLGVPTNEQFF; v_call: TRBV6-5; j_call: TRBJ2-1; d_call: -; clone_size: -
cdr3_nt: TGCGCCAGCAGCTGGACGGGACAGGGGGAAACTGAAGCTTTCTTT; cdr3_aa: CASSWTGQGETEAFF; v_call: TRBV5-1; j_call: TRBJ1-1; d_call: TRBD1; clone_size: few
cdr3_nt: TGTGCCAGCAGAGACTGGACGGGAAACATTCAGTACTTC; cdr3_aa: CASRDWTGNIQYF; v_call: TRBV6-1; j_call: TRBJ2-4; d_call: -; clone_size: -
cdr3_nt: TGCGCCAGCAGCTTGGCGTCACAGGAAAAACTGTTTTTT; cdr3_aa: CASSLASQEKLFF; v_call: TRBV5-1; j_call: TRBJ1-4; d_call: -; clone_size: many
cdr3_nt: TGTGCCAGCAGCTTAGTTCAGGGGGCGGATGAGCAGTTCTTC; cdr3_aa: CASSLVQGADEQFF; v_call: TRBV7-9; j_call: TRBJ2-1; d_call: TRBD1; clone_size: many
cdr3_nt: TGTGCCAGGAGCTACGACGCAGGACTAGCGGGAGAGCTCTACGAGCAGTACTTC; cdr3_aa: CARSYDAGLAGELYEQYF; v_call: TRBV11-1; j_call: TRBJ2-7; d_call: TRBD2; clone_size: -
cdr3_nt: TGTGCCAGCAGTTACTCGAGGCTAGCGGGAGGGCCCTACTACGAGCAGTACTTC; cdr3_aa: CASSYSRLAGGPYYEQYF; v_call: TRBV6-2/TRBV6-3; j_call: TRBJ2-7; d_call: TRBD2; clone_size: few
cdr3_nt: TGTGCCAGCAGTTCGAGGGGGCGAAAGACCTACGAGCAGTACTTC; cdr3_aa: CASSSRGRKTYEQYF; v_call: TRBV12-3/TRBV12-4; j_call: TRBJ2-7; d_call: TRBD1; clone_size: -
cdr3_nt: TGCAGCGTTGAAGAAGGGGGAGAGGGCAATGAGCAGTTCTTC; cdr3_aa: CSVEEGGEGNEQFF; v_call: TRBV29-1; j_call: TRBJ2-1; d_call: -; clone_size: medium-sized
cdr3_nt: TGTGCCAGCAGCTTAGGAAAGGACTACACAGATACGCAGTATTTT; cdr3_aa: CASSLGKDYTDTQYF; v_call: TRBV7-9; j_call: TRBJ2-3; d_call: -; clone_size: -
cdr3_nt: TGTGCCAGCAGCTTCTCCAGGCAAGAGACCCAGTACTTC; cdr3_aa: CASSFSRQETQYF; v_call: TRBV7-8; j_call: TRBJ2-5; d_call: -; clone_size: -
cdr3_nt: TGTGCCAGTCGAAGGACAGCGAAAACTGACAATGAGCAGTTCTTC; cdr3_aa: CASRRTAKTDNEQFF; v_call: TRBV19; j_call: TRBJ2-1; d_call: -; clone_size: few
cdr3_nt: TGTGCCAGCAGCTTAGCACCGGGGGCTTTCTTT; cdr3_aa: CASSLAPGAFF; v_call: TRBV7-9; j_call: TRBJ1-1; d_call: -; clone_size: -
cdr3_nt: TGTGCCAGCAGTTACAGTACAACTAATGAAAAACTGTTTTTT; cdr3_aa: CASSYSTTNEKLFF; v_call: TRBV6-5; j_call: TRBJ1-4; d_call: -; clone_size: -
cdr3_nt: TGTGCCAGCAGCCAACTCTCCTTTAGCACAGATACGCAGTATTTT; cdr3_aa: CASSQLSFSTDTQYF; v_call: TRBV3-1; j_call: TRBJ2-3; d_call: -; clone_size: few
cdr3_nt: TGTGCCAGCCAAGATAGCAATCAGCCCCAGCATTTT; cdr3_aa: CASQDSNQPQHF; v_call: TRBV7-9; j_call: TRBJ1-5; d_call: -; clone_size: -
cdr3_nt: TGTGCCAGCAGTTTATATAGCGGGAGGAAGGGCGGGGAGCTGTTTTTT; cdr3_aa: CASSLYSGRKGGELFF; v_call: TRBV28; j_call: TRBJ2-2; d_call: TRBD2; clone_size: few